The TCR beta chain under discussion was sequenced for a study of shared clonotypes between healthy human individuals (dated by TCRdb to about 2020). Looking at the study overall: The cohort included a few men and a couple of women between 18 and 49 years of age. For each donor, three plates each were used for CD4 naive and CD4 memory, two plates were used for CD8 naive, and one plate was used for CD8 memory. The study deeply sequenced blood TCR repertoires of about five healthy adults to estimate repertoire size and the extent of clonotype sharing between individuals. To increase sequencing depth and limit assay-specific biases, TCR repertoire library preparation and sequencing were carried out by different laboratories using diverse techniques. Per donor, leukapheresis produced somewhere between about 0.94 and 9.5 billion PBMCs.

The germline V gene encodes CDR1 MNHEY and CDR2 SMNVEV (reference sequence). Between the V and J ends, shortened by 7 bases and 8 bases respectively, the junction contains 15 bases. Including cysteine and phenylalanine, the CDR3 has 14 amino acids. Only the CDR3 DNA stays, 42 bases, in frame from base 1. This clone is a singleton in its sample. Its antigen target is currently unknown. The record has no base qualities; no much larger clone is one base away. Using the deep immunoSEQ assay, TCR CDR3 regions were amplified from genomic DNA by multiplex PCR. Genomic DNA extracted from each cell subset was distributed evenly over all wells of several immunoSEQ 96-well plates, and each plate served as one replicate. Each replicate PCR for sorted subsets received approximately 200 ng genomic DNA, equal to 28,000 or so T cell genomes. Purified libraries were measured with a Qubit 3.0 fluorometer, size-checked on a Bioanalyzer 2100, and measured again with the KAPA Library Quantification kit. Every immunoSEQ 96-well plate was sequenced on a dedicated single-read 150-cycle Illumina NextSeq 550 flow cell. The published analysis was carried out like this. The immunoSEQ output contained only junctional sequences without quality scores, so filtering could not match that applied to full-length reads. To assign V/J genes and CDR3, sequences were annotated using PyIR, a Python wrapper for IgBLAST v1.9, with IMGT germline references. Reads were removed for weak V/J assignments (E-value above 1e-6), missing CDR3, stop codons, out-of-frame junctions, or ambiguous translated residues. V3J clonotypes were defined by identical inferred V gene, J gene, and CDR3 amino acid sequence. To compute the percentage overlap between repertoires, the number of shared unique clonotypes was divided by the size of the smaller repertoire. RTK rarefaction, the Chao1 estimator, and Recon v2.1 estimates of unobserved clonotypes were used to assess repertoire richness. Generation probabilities for all TCRbeta clonotypes obtained by the gDNA method from a few donors were computed using OLGA. Held by TCRdb, this immuneACCESS table contains in-frame sequences only and omits some clones. Under half of the omission traces to an unresolved V gene where checked; the cause of the rest is unknown. V and J calls and clone size are those listed in that table; D and trimming were worked out from the DNA. The sample contains roughly 2.4 million clones, more than 90% of them found a single time. 0.1% to 0.15% of the sample belongs to the ten largest clones.

Healthy HIV-negative adults with no recently reported acute infections or vaccinations were included as donors. All donors were Caucasian adults living in Nashville, Tennessee, USA. CD4+ T cells were enriched by magnetic negative selection, after which naive cells were positively selected on CD45RA and the negative fraction was taken as the memory subset. Blood was collected by leukapheresis, and PBMCs were isolated by Ficoll-Histopaque density gradient centrifugation and then cryopreserved in liquid nitrogen vapor phase. Analytical flow cytometry was used to check the purity and quantity of each magnetically sorted T cell population. Genomic DNA was isolated from every sorted fraction and measured by UV absorbance on a Nanodrop 2000c. The investigation overall reported the following: Naive subsets generally had larger estimated clonotype richness than memory subsets. Compared with non-shared clonotypes, clonotypes shared by all four sorted-subset donors had higher generation probabilities. Because the study included a small number of donors, the genetic and exposure-history diversity represented was limited. Across four donors, about 5.2% of naive CD4, around 3.5% of naive CD8, around 2.1% of memory CD4, and under 0.45% of memory CD8 clonotypes were shared. Sampling was limited to blood, and TCR repertoires in tissue likely differ from TCR repertoires in blood. Incomplete sequencing was indicated by rarefaction of sorted-subset datasets, despite the large sequencing depth. Based on pairwise subsampling, the degree of clonotype sharing among donors was expected to be affected by sequencing depth.

This TCR derives from a man between 18 and 29 years old in good health. The chain uses TRBV27 and TRBJ2-6; D gene: possibly TRBD1, on 5 matching bases. Material: naive CD4+ T cells sorted from blood. The cell subset or site tag for this specimen amounts to: CD45RA+ positively selected. DNA sequence: TGTGCCAGCACCCGAACAGGCCTAACCAACGTCCTGACTTTC. Its translation is CASTRTGLTNVLTF.